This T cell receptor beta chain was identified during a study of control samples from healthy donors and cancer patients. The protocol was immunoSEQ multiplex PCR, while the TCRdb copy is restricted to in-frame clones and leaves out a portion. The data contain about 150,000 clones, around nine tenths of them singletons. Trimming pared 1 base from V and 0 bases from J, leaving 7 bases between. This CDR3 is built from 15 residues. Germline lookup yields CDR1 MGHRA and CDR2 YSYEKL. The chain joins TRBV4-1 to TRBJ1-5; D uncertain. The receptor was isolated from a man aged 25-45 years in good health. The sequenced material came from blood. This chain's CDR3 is CASSQGDYSNQPQHF. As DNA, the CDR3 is TGCGCCAGCAGCCAAGGGGATTATAGCAATCAGCCCCAGCATTTT.